The 24 T cell receptor beta chains below were found in one sample sequenced in a study of shared clonotypes between healthy human individuals. Using immunoSEQ multiplex PCR, the repertoire was profiled, and TCRdb retains in-frame clones only, with some absent. The table lists about 380,000 clones, about 97% of them singletons. Sequencing input: memory CD8+ T cells sorted from blood. Documented subset: CD45RO+ cells pooled with CCR7-negative TemRA cells. Receptor source: a young man in good health.

The V and J genes are TRBV5-1 and TRBJ2-3; D uncertain. Germline-derived CDR1 and CDR2 are SGHRS and YFSETQ. V lost 4 bases, J lost 2 bases, and 8 bases lay in between. CDR3 length: 13 amino acids. The CDR3 here is CASSPKYTDTQYF. The DNA for the CDR3 is TGCGCCAGCAGCCCCAAATACACAGATACGCAGTATTTT.

CDR3 DNA sequence: TGTGCCAGTAGTAGACGCGACACAGATACGCAGTATTTT. This sequence encodes CASSRRDTDTQYF. The chain links TRBV19 to TRBJ2-3; D remains ambiguous. Germline assignment: CDR1 LNHDA and CDR2 SQIVND (reference sequence). V dropped 4 bases and J dropped 2 bases, with 7 bases sitting between them. This CDR3 is 13 amino acids long.

The J gene is TRBJ2-3, the V gene TRBV14; D may be TRBD2 (6 bases). CDR3 length: 16 residues. Trimming removed 4 bases at V and 1 base at J, with 15 bases between. Germline CDR1 SGHDN, CDR2 FVKESK. The CDR3 coding sequence is TGTGCCAGCAGCCTCACGGACTATTACCGCACAGATACGCAGTATTTT. Its translation is CASSLTDYYRTDTQYF. Variable domain in full (rest from reference TRBV14 and TRBJ2-3): EAGVTQFPSHSVIEKGQTVTLRCDPISGHDNLYWYRRVMGKEIKFLLHFVKESKQDESGMPNNRFLAERTGGTYSTLKVQPAELEDSGVYFCASSLTDYYRTDTQYFGPGTRLTVL.

The rearrangement joins TRBV11-2 to TRBJ1-1; D possibly corresponds to TRBD1 (6 bases). The ends were cut back, 5 bases at V and 4 bases at J, with 17 bases in the middle. Germline V gene data show CDR1 as SGHAT and CDR2 as FQNNGV. This CDR3 is 15 amino acids long. The CDR3 region is CASSLAGGVGTEAFF. The CDR3 DNA sequence: TGTGCCAGCAGCCTGGCCGGGGGCGTAGGCACTGAAGCTTTCTTT.

The rearrangement joins TRBV7-2 to TRBJ2-7, with D tentatively TRBD2 (6 bases). Germline V gene lookup returns CDR1 SGHTA and CDR2 FQGNSA. The CDR3 has 15 amino acids. Between the trimmed V and J ends, which lost 3 bases and 4 bases, there was a span of 16 bases. The CDR3, as DNA: TGTGCCAGCAGCTTCGCGGGGACTTCGATTTACGAGCAGTACTTC. Residues: CASSFAGTSIYEQYF.

The chain is built from TRBV9 and TRBJ2-1; a possible D gene is TRBD2 (6 bases). Germline CDR1 and CDR2: SGDLS and YYNGEE. The CDR3 totals 17 residues. The ends were cut back, 3 bases at V and 0 bases at J, with 16 bases in the middle. The CDR3 sequence is CASSALPLASSYNEQFF. As DNA, the CDR3 is TGTGCCAGCAGCGCCCTACCTCTAGCGAGCTCCTACAATGAGCAGTTCTTC.

A single count supports this clone. The V call is TRBV30, the J call TRBJ2-1, with no clear D. V dropped 6 bases and J dropped 5 bases, with 5 bases sitting between them. Germline V gives CDR1 GTSNPN, CDR2 SVGIG (reference sequence). The CDR3 covers 10 residues. CDR3 coding DNA: TGTGCCTGTGCGGACAATGAGCAGTTCTTC. Amino acids: CACADNEQFF. The full variable domain, its missing parts supplied by reference TRBV30 and TRBJ2-1, is SQTIHQWPATLVQPVGSPLSLECTVEGTSNPNLYWYRQAAGRGLQLLFYSVGIGQISSEVPQNLSASRPQDRQFILSSKKLLLSDSGFYLCACADNEQFFGPGTRLTVL.

The chain recombines TRBV4-1 with TRBJ2-7; TRBD1 matches at 9 bases. Looked up from germline, CDR1 is MGHRA and CDR2 is YSYEKL. This CDR3 spans 16 amino acids. The ends lost 4 bases at V and 6 bases at J; junction bases unmatched: 13. CDR3 bases: TGCGCCAGCAGCCTGGAGGACGGGACAGGGTTCATCGAGCAGTACTTC. Its protein is CASSLEDGTGFIEQYF.

The CDR3 sequence: CASSPMTSGGPGELFF. As DNA, the CDR3 is TGTGCCAGCAGTCCCATGACTAGCGGAGGCCCCGGGGAGCTGTTTTTT. The chain has TRBV27 and TRBJ2-2; 9 nucleotides line up with TRBD2. Germline V gene data show CDR1 as MNHEY and CDR2 as SMNVEV (reference sequence). CDR3 length equals 16 residues. The J segment lost 6 bases and the V segment lost 5 bases, leaving 10 bases of the junction unmatched.

This chain connects TRBV2 to TRBJ1-1, with D perhaps TRBD1 (6 bases). The germline V gene has CDR1 SNHLY and CDR2 FYNNEI. V was clipped by 5 bases and J by 4 bases, with 17 bases between them. The CDR3 has 15 amino acids. This chain's CDR3 is CASSRNEQGLTEAFF. The CDR3 nucleotides read TGTGCCAGCAGTCGAAACGAACAGGGTCTCACTGAAGCTTTCTTT.

Only one count was recorded for this clone. The rearrangement joins TRBV29-1 to TRBJ2-7, with 9 positions matching TRBD1. V dropped 4 bases and J dropped 7; count of bases not matched to a gene: 8. The germline CDR1 and CDR2 sequences are SQVTM and ANQGSEA. The CDR3 extends over 13 amino acids. CDR3 DNA: TGCAGCGTTGCTCCCTACAGGGGGCGAGAGCAGTACTTC. This encodes CSVAPYRGREQYF.

This clone was counted once. An end of the junction differs from the germline gene, which may be a read error. The chain employs TRBV7-4 and TRBJ1-6; unclear D gene. Germline CDR1 and CDR2: SGHVT and SQSDAQ. The CDR3 sequence is 15 residues long. CDR3 DNA sequence: TGTGCCAGCACCTTACAGAGCTCCTATAATTCACCCCTCCACTTT. This sequence encodes CASTLQSSYNSPLHF.

The chain joins TRBV2 to TRBJ2-2, with D possibly being TRBD1 or TRBD2 (5 bases each). Germline V gene data show CDR1 as SNHLY and CDR2 as FYNNEI. Trimming took 6 bases from V and 5 from J, leaving 10 bases between them. CDR3 length: 13 amino acids. In nucleotides, the CDR3 is TGTGCCAGCAGGAAGGGACGGACCGGGGAGCTGTTTTTT. The encoded protein is CASRKGRTGELFF.

The V gene is TRBV6-4, the J gene TRBJ2-2; a weak D match, TRBD1 (5 bases). The CDR3 spans 14 residues. The germline V gene has CDR1 MRHNA and CDR2 SNTAGT. Trimming stripped 6 bases from V and 2 bases from J, with 10 bases between. Here the CDR3 reads CASSLTDNTGELFF. CDR3 DNA: TGTGCCAGCAGCTTGACAGATAACACCGGGGAGCTGTTTTTT.

The chain links TRBV28 to TRBJ2-7, with D unclear. Germline CDR1 MDHEN, CDR2 SYDVKM. CDR3 length: 13 residues. Trimming took off 7 bases at V and 2 bases at J, with 12 bases between the two ends. The CDR3 DNA reads TGTGCCAGCACCCTAGGCCGGCCCTACGAGCAGTACTTC. Its translation: CASTLGRPYEQYF.

This clone has a single count. J is TRBJ1-2 and V is TRBV27; 9 bases agree with TRBD1. V shed 3 bases and J 4 bases; nucleotides not matched to a gene: 3. In germline, CDR1 is MNHEY, CDR2 SMNVEV (reference sequence). The CDR3 has 14 residues. In DNA, the CDR3 is TGTGCCAGCAGTTTCACAGGGGGCAGCTATGGCTACACCTTC. It encodes CASSFTGGSYGYTF.

The genes are TRBV5-4 and TRBJ2-2; D is undetermined. Germline CDR1 reads SGHNT; CDR2 reads YYREEE (reference sequence). Trimming removed 0 bases at V and 7 bases at J, with 4 bases between. The CDR3 loop spans 12 amino acids. The CDR3 spells CASSLGGGELFF. The CDR3 region has the DNA TGTGCCAGCAGCTTGGGCGGCGGGGAGCTGTTTTTT.

The V call is TRBV27, the J call TRBJ2-3; the match to TRBD2 covers 7 bases. Germline V CDR1 and CDR2: MNHEY, SMNVEV (reference sequence). V shed 10 bases and J 3 bases; nucleotides not matched to a gene: 16. The CDR3 runs to 16 residues. This CDR3 is CATRPPGGSRTDTQYF. The CDR3 nucleotides are TGTGCCACCCGACCTCCGGGCGGGAGCCGGACAGATACGCAGTATTTT.

This chain uses TRBV5-6 with TRBJ2-1; 7 bases are shared with TRBD2. Unmatched junction bases numbered 8, after V lost 9 bases and J lost 5 bases. This CDR3 is 13 amino acids long. Germline lookup yields CDR1 SGHDT and CDR2 YYEEEE. The CDR3 loop reads CATGGSLNNEQFF. In DNA, the CDR3 is TGTGCCACGGGCGGGAGTCTAAACAATGAGCAGTTCTTC.

CDR3 bases: TGTGCCAGCAGTGATACTAGCGGGTTTTACGAGCAGTACTTC. Its protein is CASSDTSGFYEQYF. V gene TRBV2 combines with J gene TRBJ2-7; 9 bases match TRBD2. Germline-derived CDR1 and CDR2 are SNHLY and FYNNEI. The CDR3 runs 14 residues. With V trimmed by 3 bases and J by 4 bases, 4 bases remained unmatched.

In its sample, this clone was seen once. The chain couples TRBV11-2 to TRBJ1-2; no reliable D call. Germline CDR1 is SGHAT and CDR2 is FQNNGV. Trimming stripped 8 bases from V and 0 bases from J, with 16 bases between. There are 15 residues in the CDR3. CDR3 in DNA: TGTGCCAGCGCCATAAGTGGAATGGCTAACTATGGCTACACCTTC. Translation gives CASAISGMANYGYTF.

The V call is TRBV2, the J call TRBJ1-5, with TRBD1 matching over 9 bases. The V gene's germline CDR1 is SNHLY and CDR2 FYNNEI. J was trimmed by 0 bases and V by 7 bases; bases with no gene match: 10. CDR3 length: 17 residues. The CDR3 loop is CASNLDRGNPSNQPQHF. CDR3 nucleotide sequence: TGTGCCAGCAATCTGGACAGGGGTAATCCTAGCAATCAGCCCCAGCATTTT.

The chain joins TRBV11-3 to TRBJ2-1; possibly TRBD2 for D (5 bases). The CDR3 covers 14 residues. The germline gives CDR1 SGHNT, CDR2 YENEEA. The germline V and J ends were trimmed by 5 bases and 4 bases, with 12 bases remaining between them. The CDR3 coding sequence is TGTGCCAGCAGCCCAAGGACTGGGTACAATGAGCAGTTCTTC. The encoded protein is CASSPRTGYNEQFF.

The rearrangement links TRBV6-5 to TRBJ2-2; 11 nucleotides agree with TRBD2. CDR1 and CDR2 (germline): MNHEY, SVGAGI. This CDR3 is built from 15 residues. With V trimmed by 6 bases and J by 4 bases, 4 bases remained unmatched. The CDR3 DNA reads TGTGCCAGCAGCCCCGGGACTAGCGGCACCGGGGAGCTGTTTTTT. This codes for CASSPGTSGTGELFF.